This is a list of T cell receptor beta chains from one sample in a study of blood T cell repertoires in COVID-19. Method: immunoSEQ multiplex PCR; TCRdb's copy keeps in-frame clones and lacks some. The sample includes about 240,000 clones, around 83% seen only once; the top ten take roughly a tenth. Sequenced material: peripheral blood. Receptors originate from a woman of 80 years or more with acute or convalescent COVID-19. CDR3s include the opening cysteine and the closing phenylalanine or tryptophan. The D gene is left open where the match is weak. Size values are once, few and many counts, or a class for expanded clones, and some rows have none.

d_call: TRBD1; v_call: TRBV10-3; j_call: TRBJ2-7; clone_size: NA; cdr3_aa: CAIGTRQGAYEQYF; cdr3_nt: TGTGCCATCGGAACCCGACAGGGGGCCTACGAGCAGTACTTC
d_call: TRBD2; v_call: TRBV19; j_call: TRBJ2-1; clone_size: NA; cdr3_aa: CASSSGLAVEQFF; cdr3_nt: TGTGCCAGTAGTAGCGGACTAGCTGTTGAGCAGTTCTTC
d_call: TRBD1; v_call: TRBV6-5; j_call: TRBJ1-4; clone_size: NA; cdr3_aa: CASSPGGGGEKLFF; cdr3_nt: TGTGCCAGCAGTCCAGGGGGCGGGGGTGAAAAACTGTTTTTT
d_call: TRBD1; v_call: TRBV28; j_call: TRBJ1-6; clone_size: NA; cdr3_aa: CASSLRTGGSYNSPLHF; cdr3_nt: TGTGCCAGTAGTTTGCGTACAGGGGGCTCCTATAATTCACCCCTCCACTTT
d_call: TRBD1; v_call: TRBV28; j_call: TRBJ1-2; clone_size: few; cdr3_aa: CASSLPQGASNINYGYTF; cdr3_nt: TGTGCCAGCAGTCTTCCGCAGGGGGCGTCAAACATTAACTATGGCTACACCTTC
d_call: TRBD2; v_call: TRBV7-2; j_call: TRBJ2-1; clone_size: NA; cdr3_aa: CATFPGGDYNEQFF; cdr3_nt: TGTGCCACCTTTCCCGGGGGGGATTACAATGAGCAGTTCTTC
d_call: NA; v_call: TRBV14; j_call: TRBJ2-7; clone_size: NA; cdr3_aa: CASSPRGVGAGSEQYF; cdr3_nt: TGTGCCAGCAGCCCCCGGGGAGTTGGGGCCGGGAGCGAGCAGTACTTC
d_call: TRBD2; v_call: TRBV9; j_call: TRBJ2-1; clone_size: NA; cdr3_aa: CASSVAGGDLSYNEQFF; cdr3_nt: TGTGCCAGCAGCGTAGCCGGGGGGGACCTCTCCTACAATGAGCAGTTCTTC
d_call: TRBD1; v_call: TRBV6-1; j_call: TRBJ1-5; clone_size: few; cdr3_aa: CASSATTGVRSQPQHF; cdr3_nt: TGTGCCAGCAGTGCGACGACAGGGGTAAGATCTCAGCCCCAGCATTTT
d_call: TRBD1; v_call: TRBV28; j_call: TRBJ1-5; clone_size: few; cdr3_aa: CASSLPGAGGWQPQHF; cdr3_nt: TGTGCCAGCAGTTTACCCGGGGCAGGGGGGTGGCAGCCCCAGCATTTT
d_call: NA; v_call: TRBV28; j_call: TRBJ1-1; clone_size: once; cdr3_aa: CASSDTVWAFF; cdr3_nt: TGTGCCAGCAGTGACACGGTTTGGGCTTTCTTT
d_call: NA; v_call: TRBV7-3; j_call: TRBJ2-3; clone_size: few; cdr3_aa: CASSADSGALGDTQYF; cdr3_nt: TGTGCCAGCAGCGCCGACAGTGGAGCTTTAGGCGATACGCAGTATTTT
d_call: TRBD1; v_call: TRBV7-3; j_call: TRBJ2-1; clone_size: NA; cdr3_aa: CASSLTGNRGIDNEQFF; cdr3_nt: TGTGCCAGCAGCTTAACCGGGAACAGGGGAATTGACAATGAGCAGTTCTTC
d_call: NA; v_call: TRBV19; j_call: TRBJ1-2; clone_size: NA; cdr3_aa: CASSIGGDGYTF; cdr3_nt: TGTGCCAGTAGTATCGGCGGGGACGGCTACACCTTC
d_call: NA; v_call: TRBV6-4; j_call: TRBJ1-2; clone_size: NA; cdr3_aa: CASSDWGQSNYDYTF; cdr3_nt: TGTGCCAGCAGTGACTGGGGACAATCTAACTATGACTACACCTTC
d_call: TRBD1; v_call: TRBV10-3; j_call: TRBJ1-2; clone_size: NA; cdr3_aa: CAISERTGGGYGYTF; cdr3_nt: TGTGCCATCAGTGAGAGGACAGGGGGTGGCTATGGCTACACCTTC
d_call: NA; v_call: TRBV19; j_call: TRBJ2-3; clone_size: NA; cdr3_aa: CASSPPSADSTDTQYF; cdr3_nt: TGTGCCAGTAGTCCCCCCTCAGCGGATAGCACAGATACGCAGTATTTT
d_call: NA; v_call: TRBV12-5; j_call: TRBJ2-1; clone_size: NA; cdr3_aa: CASVCPGEQFF; cdr3_nt: TGTGCTAGTGTCTGTCCGGGAGAGCAGTTCTTC
d_call: NA; v_call: TRBV2; j_call: TRBJ2-1; clone_size: NA; cdr3_aa: CASTSVSYNEQFF; cdr3_nt: TGTGCCAGCACCTCGGTATCCTACAATGAGCAGTTCTTC
d_call: NA; v_call: TRBV12-3/TRBV12-4; j_call: TRBJ2-2; clone_size: NA; cdr3_aa: CASSLIYTGELFF; cdr3_nt: TGTGCCAGCAGTTTAATCTACACCGGGGAGCTGTTTTTT
d_call: NA; v_call: TRBV7-8; j_call: TRBJ2-7; clone_size: NA; cdr3_aa: CASSPMGQGPYEQYF; cdr3_nt: TGTGCCAGCAGCCCTATGGGTCAGGGTCCCTACGAGCAGTACTTC
d_call: TRBD1; v_call: TRBV28; j_call: TRBJ1-5; clone_size: NA; cdr3_aa: CASSVGTANQPQHF; cdr3_nt: TGTGCCAGCAGTGTCGGGACAGCTAATCAGCCCCAGCATTTT
d_call: TRBD2; v_call: TRBV30; j_call: TRBJ2-5; clone_size: NA; cdr3_aa: CAWSATSGGALETQYF; cdr3_nt: TGTGCCTGGAGTGCAACTAGCGGGGGGGCCTTAGAGACCCAGTACTTC
d_call: TRBD2; v_call: TRBV2; j_call: TRBJ2-1; clone_size: NA; cdr3_aa: CASSPGRGVSYNEQFF; cdr3_nt: TGTGCCAGCAGTCCCGGCCGGGGGGTTAGTTACAATGAGCAGTTCTTC
d_call: NA; v_call: TRBV28; j_call: TRBJ1-6; clone_size: NA; cdr3_aa: CASSRAGNSPLHF; cdr3_nt: TGTGCCAGCAGCAGGGCAGGTAATTCACCCCTCCACTTT
d_call: NA; v_call: TRBV3-1/TRBV3-2; j_call: TRBJ1-4; clone_size: NA; cdr3_aa: CASSPLSVLGAEKLFF; cdr3_nt: TGTGCCAGCAGCCCCCTCTCGGTATTGGGGGCGGAAAAACTGTTTTTT
d_call: TRBD1; v_call: TRBV7-2; j_call: TRBJ1-4; clone_size: NA; cdr3_aa: CASSLAGYTGGKLFF; cdr3_nt: TGTGCCAGCAGCTTAGCTGGGTACACAGGGGGAAAACTGTTTTTT
d_call: TRBD1; v_call: TRBV5-5; j_call: TRBJ1-5; clone_size: NA; cdr3_aa: CASSTLGQGAVQPQHF; cdr3_nt: TGTGCCAGCAGCACCCTCGGACAGGGGGCAGTTCAGCCCCAGCATTTT
d_call: TRBD1; v_call: TRBV24-1; j_call: TRBJ1-5; clone_size: once; cdr3_aa: CATSDGTGTNQPQHF; cdr3_nt: TGTGCCACCAGTGACGGGACAGGGACCAATCAGCCCCAGCATTTT
d_call: TRBD1; v_call: TRBV18; j_call: TRBJ2-5; clone_size: NA; cdr3_aa: CASSPFSTGMETQYF; cdr3_nt: TGTGCCAGCTCACCTTTTTCGACAGGGATGGAGACCCAGTACTTC
d_call: TRBD1; v_call: TRBV3-1/TRBV3-2; j_call: TRBJ1-1; clone_size: NA; cdr3_aa: CASSPPGTANTEAFF; cdr3_nt: TGTGCCAGCAGCCCACCCGGGACAGCGAACACTGAAGCTTTCTTT